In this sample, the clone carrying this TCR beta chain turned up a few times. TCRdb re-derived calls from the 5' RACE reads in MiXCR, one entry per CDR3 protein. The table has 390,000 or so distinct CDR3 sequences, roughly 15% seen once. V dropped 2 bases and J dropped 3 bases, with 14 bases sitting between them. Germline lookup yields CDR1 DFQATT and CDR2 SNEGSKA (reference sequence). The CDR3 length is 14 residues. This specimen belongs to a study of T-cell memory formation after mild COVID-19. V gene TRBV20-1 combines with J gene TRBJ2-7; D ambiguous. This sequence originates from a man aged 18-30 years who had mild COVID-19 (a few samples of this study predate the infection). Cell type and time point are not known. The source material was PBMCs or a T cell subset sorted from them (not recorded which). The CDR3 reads CSARSDLRIYEQYF. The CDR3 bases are TGCAGTGCTAGATCCGACCTAAGGATCTACGAGCAGTACTTC.